These T cell receptor beta chains were read from a single sample in a study of T-cell reconstitution after alpha-beta-depleted transplantation in children. TCRdb recomputed calls from the PCR reads with MiXCR, one row per CDR3 protein. This table holds some 290,000 distinct CDR3 sequences, more than 8% found once. The specimen was PBMCs from the stem cell graft donor, collected from the stem cell graft. These TCRs come from a human donor who donated a stem cell graft to a child with SCID. The CDR3 runs from the conserved cysteine through the conserved F or W. Each record gives: clone size, D gene, V gene, J gene, CDR3 DNA, CDR3 protein. The D gene is left open where the match is weak. Part of the rows lack a size; the others show once, few, many or a class for expanded clones.

.,.,TRBV12-3/TRBV12-4,TRBJ1-4,TGTGCCAGCAGTTTATTGGGAATACAGGAAAAACTGTTTTTT,CASSLLGIQEKLFF
.,.,TRBV9,TRBJ1-3,TGTGCCAGCAGCGTAGCAGGGCCGAGCTCTGGAAACACCATATATTTT,CASSVAGPSSGNTIYF
few,.,TRBV20-1,TRBJ2-6,TGCAGTGCTCAAGGAGGGGACGGTAGCTCTGGGGCCAACGTCCTGACTTTC,CSAQGGDGSSGANVLTF
.,.,TRBV10-3,TRBJ2-2,TGTGCCATCAGCCAACCTGGGCAGCCGGAGCTGTTTTTT,CAISQPGQPELFF
.,.,TRBV5-1,TRBJ1-6,TGCGCCAGCAGTATTACGTTTGATAATTCACCCCTCCACTTT,CASSITFDNSPLHF
many,.,TRBV7-9,TRBJ2-7,TGTGCCAGCAGCTTAGTCCCAGGGGCCTACGAGCAGTACTTC,CASSLVPGAYEQYF
many,.,TRBV7-8,TRBJ1-3,TGTGCCAGCAGTACTGGGACTGGAAACACCATATATTTT,CASSTGTGNTIYF
few,.,TRBV6-6,TRBJ1-2,TGTGCCAGCAGTTACATGGAGGGCTACACCTTC,CASSYMEGYTF
few,.,TRBV7-7,TRBJ2-1,TGTGCCAGCAGCTCCCTACTCGGAGGCGAGCAGTTCTTC,CASSSLLGGEQFF
few,TRBD1,TRBV9,TRBJ2-3,TGTGCCAGCAGCGTAGCGGGACAGGGGGTTGGAGATACGCAGTATTTT,CASSVAGQGVGDTQYF
many,.,TRBV12-3/TRBV12-4,TRBJ2-7,TGTGCCAGCAGTTTTCAAGGGGATAGCCACGAGCAGTACTTC,CASSFQGDSHEQYF
few,TRBD1,TRBV5-1,TRBJ1-1,TGCGCCAGCAGCCCGGGACAGGAGAACTCTGAAGCTTTCTTT,CASSPGQENSEAFF
many,.,TRBV3-1,TRBJ1-3,TGTGCCAGCAGCGACCAGGCGGAAGCCCGGAGGAACACCATATATTTT,CASSDQAEARRNTIYF
.,.,TRBV5-1,TRBJ1-2,TGCGCCAGCAGCCGCGGAGGGGAAAACTATGGCTACACCTTC,CASSRGGENYGYTF
.,.,TRBV7-9,TRBJ2-5,TGTGCCAGCAGCTTAATCCAGGGGCAGCGGGAGACCCAGTACTTC,CASSLIQGQRETQYF
many,TRBD1,TRBV12-3/TRBV12-4,TRBJ1-6,TGTGCCAGCAGTTTAGGTCCCGGCCAGGGGGCAACTTCACCCCTCCACTTT,CASSLGPGQGATSPLHF
.,.,TRBV6-1,TRBJ2-7,TGTGCCAGCAGTACCATTACTAGCTCCGAGCAGTACTTC,CASSTITSSEQYF
.,.,TRBV12-3/TRBV12-4,TRBJ1-4,TGTGCCAGCAGTTTACAGGGGATGAATGAAAAACTGTTTTTT,CASSLQGMNEKLFF
many,.,TRBV5-1,TRBJ2-2,TGCGCCAGCAGCTTCACCGGGGGCACCGGGGAGCTGTTTTTT,CASSFTGGTGELFF
.,TRBD2,TRBV13,TRBJ2-3,TGTGCCGGCAGCTCTTCCCTGACTAGCGGGGTAAATACGCAGTATTTT,CAGSSSLTSGVNTQYF
many,TRBD2,TRBV12-3/TRBV12-4,TRBJ2-3,TGTGCCAGCAGTTTAGAGCGCGGGGGGGCCGGACAGGCAGATACGCAGTATTTT,CASSLERGGAGQADTQYF
.,.,TRBV2,TRBJ2-1,TGTGCCAGCAGTGAGGACTTGGTCTCCTACAATGAGAAGTTCTTC,CASSEDLVSYNEKFF
.,.,TRBV12-3/TRBV12-4,TRBJ2-7,TGTGCCAGCAGTACCCCCCGGGGTGAACCGTACTTC,CASSTPRGEPYF
.,TRBD1,TRBV12-3/TRBV12-4,TRBJ2-7,TGTGCCAGCGGGACAGGGTCCTACGAGCAGTACTTC,CASGTGSYEQYF
.,TRBD2,TRBV4-1,TRBJ2-1,TGCGCCAGCAGCCCAGCACTAGCGGGGGCCCCCCCCTACAATGAGCAGTTCTTC,CASSPALAGAPPYNEQFF
.,.,TRBV7-3,TRBJ2-3,TGTGCCAGCTCCCAAGGCTCGGTCACAGATACGCAGTATTTT,CASSQGSVTDTQYF
few,.,TRBV5-5,TRBJ2-2,TGTGCCAGCAGCGGCGGGGTTACGGGGGAGCTGTTTTTT,CASSGGVTGELFF
.,TRBD1,TRBV10-3,TRBJ2-7,TGTGCCATCGCGTTTGGACAGGCCGCCTCTGAGCAGTACTTC,CAIAFGQAASEQYF
.,.,TRBV5-1,TRBJ2-7,TGCGCCAGCAGCTTGAGGGCAGCCAACTACGAGCAGTACTTC,CASSLRAANYEQYF
few,TRBD2,TRBV5-1,TRBJ2-1,TGCGCCAGCAGCCCGGGGGGGCCCCACAATGAGCAGTTCTTC,CASSPGGPHNEQFF
few,.,TRBV12-3/TRBV12-4,TRBJ1-1,TGTGCCAGCAGTTTAAAGGCAGCGGGGACTGAAGCTTTCTTT,CASSLKAAGTEAFF
.,.,TRBV5-1,TRBJ2-2,TGCGCCAGCAGCCTACTAAGGACAGCCACCGGGGAGCTGTTTTTT,CASSLLRTATGELFF
many,.,TRBV7-9,TRBJ1-2,TGTGCCAGCAGCTACCTCAAGGCTAACTATGGCTACACCTTC,CASSYLKANYGYTF
many,.,TRBV10-3,TRBJ2-1,TGTGCCATCAACGGAGAGAGCTCCTACAATGAGCAGTTCTTC,CAINGESSYNEQFF
few,.,TRBV29-1,TRBJ2-2,TGCAGCGCTGTCCGGGGTCGCAGCACCGGGGAGCTGTTTTTT,CSAVRGRSTGELFF
medium-sized,.,TRBV5-1,TRBJ1-1,TGCGCCAGCAGCTCGAGGGGGGGGTACACTGAAGCTTTCTTT,CASSSRGGYTEAFF
few,TRBD2,TRBV11-2,TRBJ2-7,TGTGCCAGCAGCTTAGTGGGCGGGAGCTCCTACGAGCAGTACTTC,CASSLVGGSSYEQYF
few,.,TRBV7-9,TRBJ1-1,TGTGCCAGCAGCCAAACGATCAGTAACACTGAAGCTTTCTTT,CASSQTISNTEAFF
few,TRBD2,TRBV12-3/TRBV12-4,TRBJ2-1,TGTGCCACCCGGGGGCGGGGGGCAGGGAATGAGCAGTTCTTC,CATRGRGAGNEQFF
few,.,TRBV4-2,TRBJ1-1,TGTGCCAGCAGCCAAGAACCGGGGGCAGGCACTGAAGCTTTCTTT,CASSQEPGAGTEAFF
.,TRBD2,TRBV5-4,TRBJ2-3,TGTGCCAGCAGCTCATTCGAGCGGGGGGGGGCAGATACGCAGTATTTT,CASSSFERGGADTQYF
few,.,TRBV20-1,TRBJ2-7,TGCAGTGCTAGAGAAGAACGGGGGCTCTACGAGCAGTACTTC,CSAREERGLYEQYF
few,TRBD1,TRBV7-4,TRBJ2-1,TGTGCCAGCAGCTTGGGACTCGGACAGGGGAAGGGTCTTAATGAGCAGTTCTTC,CASSLGLGQGKGLNEQFF
few,TRBD1,TRBV19,TRBJ1-2,TGTGCCAGTAGTAGCCGGGACAGGATGCTCTATGGCTACACCTTC,CASSSRDRMLYGYTF
few,TRBD1,TRBV19,TRBJ2-5,TGTGCCAGTAGTATACTATTAGCGGACAGGGGAGCAGAGACCCAGTACTTC,CASSILLADRGAETQYF
many,.,TRBV18,TRBJ2-7,TGTGCCAGCTCACCACCACTGGACTACGAGCAGTACTTC,CASSPPLDYEQYF
.,.,TRBV25-1,TRBJ1-4,TGTGCCAGCAGTAGCAGGTCTAATGAAAAACTGTTTTTT,CASSSRSNEKLFF
few,TRBD2,TRBV7-8,TRBJ2-1,TGTGCCAGCAGCTTATCGGCTGGACTAGCGGGAAGCAATGAGCAGTTCTTC,CASSLSAGLAGSNEQFF
.,TRBD2,TRBV12-3/TRBV12-4,TRBJ2-1,TGTGCCAGCAGTTTAGCTGGACTAGCGGGGGCCTTAGCCTACAATGAGCAGTTCTTC,CASSLAGLAGALAYNEQFF
.,.,TRBV20-1,TRBJ2-7,TGCAGTGGGGGAGGAACCTACGAGCAGTACTTC,CSGGGTYEQYF
many,.,TRBV14,TRBJ1-1,TGTGCCAGCAGCCAGAACACTGAAGCTTTCTTT,CASSQNTEAFF
.,.,TRBV24-1,TRBJ2-1,TGTGCCACCAGTGATTTGGAGGGGAATGAGCAGTTCTTC,CATSDLEGNEQFF
many,.,TRBV10-2,TRBJ2-3,TGCGCCAGCAGTGGAGGCTCTAGCACAGATACGCAGTATTTT,CASSGGSSTDTQYF
.,TRBD1,TRBV24-1,TRBJ2-1,TGTGCCACCAGTGACCCCGGGACAGCCTACAATGAGCAGTTCTTC,CATSDPGTAYNEQFF